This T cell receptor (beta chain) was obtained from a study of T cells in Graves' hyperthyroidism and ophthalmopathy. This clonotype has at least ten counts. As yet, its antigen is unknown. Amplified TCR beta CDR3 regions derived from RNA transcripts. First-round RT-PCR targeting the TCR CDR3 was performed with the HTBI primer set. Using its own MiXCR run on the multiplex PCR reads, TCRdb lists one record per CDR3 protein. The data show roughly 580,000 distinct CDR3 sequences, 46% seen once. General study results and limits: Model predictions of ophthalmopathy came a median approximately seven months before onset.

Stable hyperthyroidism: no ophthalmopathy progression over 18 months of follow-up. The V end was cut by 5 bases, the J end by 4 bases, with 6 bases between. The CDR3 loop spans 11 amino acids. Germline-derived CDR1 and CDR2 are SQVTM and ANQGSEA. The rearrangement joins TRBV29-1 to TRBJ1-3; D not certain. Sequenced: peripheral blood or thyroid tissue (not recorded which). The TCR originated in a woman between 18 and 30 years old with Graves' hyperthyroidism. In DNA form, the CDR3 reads TGCAGCGTTCACATGGGAAACACCATATATTTT. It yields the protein CSVHMGNTIYF.